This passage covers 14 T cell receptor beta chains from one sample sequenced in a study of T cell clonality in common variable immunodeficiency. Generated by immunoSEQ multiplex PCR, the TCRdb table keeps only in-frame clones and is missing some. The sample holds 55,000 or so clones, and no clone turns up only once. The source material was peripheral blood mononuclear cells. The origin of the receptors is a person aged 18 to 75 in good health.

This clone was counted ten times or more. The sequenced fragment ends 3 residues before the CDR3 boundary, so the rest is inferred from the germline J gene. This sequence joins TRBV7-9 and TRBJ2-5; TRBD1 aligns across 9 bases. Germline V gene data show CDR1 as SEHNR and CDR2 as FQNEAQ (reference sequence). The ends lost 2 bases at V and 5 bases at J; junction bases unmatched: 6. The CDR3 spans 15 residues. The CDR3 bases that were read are TGTGCCAGCAGCTTAAGAACAGGGGGCGGGGAGACC. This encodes CASSLRTGGGET. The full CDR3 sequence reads CASSLRTGGGETQYF.

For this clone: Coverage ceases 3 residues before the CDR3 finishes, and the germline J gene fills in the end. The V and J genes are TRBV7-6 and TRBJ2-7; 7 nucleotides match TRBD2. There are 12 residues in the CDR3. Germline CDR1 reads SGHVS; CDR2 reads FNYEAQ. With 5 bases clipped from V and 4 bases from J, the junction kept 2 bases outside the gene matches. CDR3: CASSPGGYEQYF. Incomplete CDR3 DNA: TGTGCCAGCAGCCCGGGGGGTTACGAG.

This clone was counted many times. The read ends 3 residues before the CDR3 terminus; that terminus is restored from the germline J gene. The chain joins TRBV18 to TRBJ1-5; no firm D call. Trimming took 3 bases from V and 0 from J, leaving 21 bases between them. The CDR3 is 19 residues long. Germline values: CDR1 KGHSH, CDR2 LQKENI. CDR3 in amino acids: CASSPATVPRPFSNQPQHF. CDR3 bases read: TGTGCCAGCTCACCGGCAACAGTACCTCGGCCCTTTAGCAATCAGCCC.

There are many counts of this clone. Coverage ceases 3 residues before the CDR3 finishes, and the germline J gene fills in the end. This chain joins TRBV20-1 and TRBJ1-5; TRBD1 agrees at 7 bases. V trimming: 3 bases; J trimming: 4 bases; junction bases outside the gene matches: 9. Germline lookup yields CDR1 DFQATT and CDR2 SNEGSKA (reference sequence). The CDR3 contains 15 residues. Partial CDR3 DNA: TGCAGTGCTAGCGCAAGGACAGGATTGAATCAGCCC. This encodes CSASARTGLNQP. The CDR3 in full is CSASARTGLNQPQHF.

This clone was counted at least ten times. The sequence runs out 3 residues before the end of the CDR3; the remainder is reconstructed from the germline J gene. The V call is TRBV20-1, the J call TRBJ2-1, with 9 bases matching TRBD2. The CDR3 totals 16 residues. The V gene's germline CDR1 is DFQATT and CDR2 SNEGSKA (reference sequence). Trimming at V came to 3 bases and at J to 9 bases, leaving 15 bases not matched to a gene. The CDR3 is CSASPIAGAFPGEQFF. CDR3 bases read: TGCAGTGCTAGCCCAATAGCGGGAGCGTTTCCCGGTGAG.

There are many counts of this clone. The CDR3 is CSARGRSRGSNQPQHF. CDR3 DNA (partial): TGCAGTGCTAGAGGCCGGAGCAGGGGCAGCAATCAGCCC. The chain employs TRBV20-1 and TRBJ1-5; D is possibly TRBD1 (6 bases). The read gets to within 3 residues of the CDR3 end, and the germline J gene fills in the rest. The CDR3 loop spans 16 amino acids. V was shortened by 1 base and J by 1 base, with 14 bases between the two germline ends. Germline V lookup: CDR1 DFQATT, CDR2 SNEGSKA (reference sequence).

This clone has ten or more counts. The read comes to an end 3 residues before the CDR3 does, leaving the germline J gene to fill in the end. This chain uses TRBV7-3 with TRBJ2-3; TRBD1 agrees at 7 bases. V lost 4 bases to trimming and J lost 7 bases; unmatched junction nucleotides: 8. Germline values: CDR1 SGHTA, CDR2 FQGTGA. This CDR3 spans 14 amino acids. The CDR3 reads CASSSGTAKYTQYF. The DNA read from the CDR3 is TGTGCCAGCAGCTCCGGGACAGCCAAATATACG.

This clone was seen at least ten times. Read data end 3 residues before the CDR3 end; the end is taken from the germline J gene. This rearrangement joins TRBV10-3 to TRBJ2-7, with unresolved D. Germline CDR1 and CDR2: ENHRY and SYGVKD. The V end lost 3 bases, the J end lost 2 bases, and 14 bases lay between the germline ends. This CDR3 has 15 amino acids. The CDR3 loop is CAISEGLNTAYEQYF. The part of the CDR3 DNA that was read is TGTGCCATCAGTGAAGGGTTGAACACAGCCTACGAG.

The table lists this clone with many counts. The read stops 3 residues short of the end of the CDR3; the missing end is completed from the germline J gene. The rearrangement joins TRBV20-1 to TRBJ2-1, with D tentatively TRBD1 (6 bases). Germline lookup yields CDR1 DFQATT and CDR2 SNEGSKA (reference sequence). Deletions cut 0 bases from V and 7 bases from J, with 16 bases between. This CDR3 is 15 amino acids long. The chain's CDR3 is CSARDPTGIMNEQFF. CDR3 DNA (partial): TGCAGTGCTAGAGATCCCACAGGGATAATGAATGAG.

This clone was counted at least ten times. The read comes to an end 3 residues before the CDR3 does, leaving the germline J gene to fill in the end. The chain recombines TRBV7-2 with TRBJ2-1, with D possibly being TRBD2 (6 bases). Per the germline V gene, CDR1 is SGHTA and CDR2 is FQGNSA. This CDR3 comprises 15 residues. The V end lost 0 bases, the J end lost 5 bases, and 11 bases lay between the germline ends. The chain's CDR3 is CASSLAPGDHNEQFF. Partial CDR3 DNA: TGTGCCAGCAGCTTAGCGCCGGGGGATCACAATGAG.

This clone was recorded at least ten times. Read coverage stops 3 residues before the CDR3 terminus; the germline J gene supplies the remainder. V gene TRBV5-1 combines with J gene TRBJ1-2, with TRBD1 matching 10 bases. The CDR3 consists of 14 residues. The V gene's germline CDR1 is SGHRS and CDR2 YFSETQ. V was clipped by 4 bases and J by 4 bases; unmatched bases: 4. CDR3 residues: CASSGGQGSYGYTF. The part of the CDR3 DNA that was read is TGCGCCAGCAGCGGGGGACAGGGGAGCTATGGC.

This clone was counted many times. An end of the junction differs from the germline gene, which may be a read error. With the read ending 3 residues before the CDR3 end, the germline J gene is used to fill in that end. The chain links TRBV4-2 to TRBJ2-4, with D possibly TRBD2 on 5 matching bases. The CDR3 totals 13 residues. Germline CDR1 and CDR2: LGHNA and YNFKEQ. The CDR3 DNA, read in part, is TGCGCCAGCAGCCAAGACTACTCCAAGTCT. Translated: CASSQDYSKS. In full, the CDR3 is CASSQDYSKSQYF.

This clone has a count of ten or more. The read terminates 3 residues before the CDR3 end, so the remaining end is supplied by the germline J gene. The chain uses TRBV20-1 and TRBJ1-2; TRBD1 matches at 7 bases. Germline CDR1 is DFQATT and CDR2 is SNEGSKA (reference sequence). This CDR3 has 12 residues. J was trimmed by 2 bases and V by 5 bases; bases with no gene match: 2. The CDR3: CSAPDRNYGYTF. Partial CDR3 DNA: TGCAGTGCTCCGGACAGGAACTATGGC.

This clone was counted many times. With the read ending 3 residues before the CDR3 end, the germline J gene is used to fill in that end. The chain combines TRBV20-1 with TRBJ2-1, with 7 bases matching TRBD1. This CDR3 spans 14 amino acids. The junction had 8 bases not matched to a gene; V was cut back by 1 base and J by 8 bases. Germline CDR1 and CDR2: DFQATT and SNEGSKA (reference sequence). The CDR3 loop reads CSARGLTTGDEQFF. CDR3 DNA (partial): TGCAGTGCTAGAGGGCTTACTACAGGGGATGAG.